The 20 T cell receptor beta chains listed next were all sequenced from one sample in a study of shared clonotypes between healthy human individuals (dated by TCRdb to 2020 to 2022). CD8 naive samples were obtained by positive selection for CCR7 among CD45RO-negative cells, yielding a CD45RA+CCR7+ population from which TemRA cells were excluded. The library came from the immunoSEQ multiplex PCR assay. Here the immuneACCESS table is served through TCRdb, limited to in-frame sequences with V and J called. Missing clones are a known gap in these copies; in checked studies unresolved V genes cover under half, and the rest lacks a known reason. This sample comprises about 2.1 million clones, approximately 92% of them detected only once. The biggest ten clones account for over 1.5% of the sample. The sequencing input was naive CD8+ T cells from PBMCs. What the cell subset or site label conveys for this sample: CD45RA+CCR7+. These receptor sequences come from a man aged 18 to 30 in good health. Some clones in this sample may be carry-over from other donors' samples.

This chain uses TRBV6-6 with TRBJ1-2; D uncertain. Germline lookup yields CDR1 MNHNY and CDR2 SVGAGI (reference sequence). The CDR3 spans 14 residues. The V end lost 0 bases, the J end lost 6 bases, and 11 bases lay between the germline ends. CDR3: CASSYSDGPDGYTF. As DNA, the CDR3 is TGTGCCAGCAGTTACTCCGACGGTCCCGATGGCTACACCTTC.

The chain recombines TRBV5-6 with TRBJ2-1; 7 bases are a match to TRBD1. In germline, CDR1 is SGHDT, CDR2 YYEEEE. There are 15 residues in the CDR3. Trimming took 4 bases from V and 1 from J; bases not matched to a gene: 5. The CDR3 reads CASSATGESYNEQFF. The CDR3 DNA reads as TGTGCCAGCAGCGCCACAGGGGAATCCTACAATGAGCAGTTCTTC.

V is TRBV27 and J is TRBJ2-7, with D unresolved. CDR1 MNHEY and CDR2 SMNVEV come from the germline V gene (reference sequence). The V end lost 5 bases, the J end lost 0 bases, and 8 bases lay between the germline ends. This CDR3 is built from 13 residues. CDR3 sequence (DNA): TGTGCCAGCAGTCCTACCAACTCCTACGAGCAGTACTTC. This sequence encodes CASSPTNSYEQYF.

The chain recombines TRBV9 with TRBJ1-4, with 7 nucleotides matching TRBD1. Germline V gives CDR1 SGDLS, CDR2 YYNGEE. The CDR3 totals 15 residues. V dropped 3 bases and J dropped 2; count of bases not matched to a gene: 4. For the CDR3, the DNA is TGTGCCAGCAGCGACAGGGGCTCCACTAATGAAAAACTGTTTTTT. As protein: CASSDRGSTNEKLFF.

The V gene is TRBV5-1, the J gene TRBJ2-2; TRBD1 is a possible D gene (6 bases). The CDR3 totals 20 residues. V lost 0 bases and J lost 0, with 21 bases in between. The germline V gene has CDR1 SGHRS and CDR2 YFSETQ. The CDR3 nucleotides read TGCGCCAGCAGCTTGGCCGGATCGGGGACATCTCGGACGAACACCGGGGAGCTGTTTTTT. It codes for CASSLAGSGTSRTNTGELFF.

This sequence joins TRBV29-1 and TRBJ2-1; 12 nucleotides line up with TRBD2. The length of the CDR3 is 13 residues. Germline V lookup: CDR1 SQVTM, CDR2 ANQGSEA. V lost 7 bases to trimming and J lost 8 bases; unmatched junction nucleotides: 6. CDR3 coding DNA: TGCAGCGCCCGGACTAGCGGGACGGATGAGCAGTTCTTC. Protein product: CSARTSGTDEQFF.

This chain connects TRBV9 to TRBJ1-5; D is undetermined. The V gene's germline CDR1 is SGDLS and CDR2 YYNGEE. The V gene lost 0 bases and the J gene lost 7 bases, with 8 bases spanning the gap. The CDR3 is 13 residues long. The CDR3 DNA sequence: TGTGCCAGCAGCGTAGGGGTATTGCAGCCCCAGCATTTT. Translating gives CASSVGVLQPQHF. Combining the CDR3 with reference TRBV9 and TRBJ1-5 gives the whole variable domain DSGVTQTPKHLITATGQRVTLRCSPRSGDLSVYWYQQSLDQGLQFLIQYYNGEERAKGNILERFSAQQFPDLHSELNLSSLELGDSALYFCASSVGVLQPQHFGDGTRLSIL.

The rearrangement joins TRBV18 to TRBJ1-4, with 8 bases identical to TRBD1. The CDR3 covers 13 residues. V dropped 3 bases and J dropped 8; count of bases not matched to a gene: 2. Germline loops: CDR1 KGHSH, CDR2 LQKENI. CDR3 nucleotides: TGTGCCAGCTCACCTTACAGGGGGGAAAAACTGTTTTTT. Protein: CASSPYRGEKLFF.

As to this clone: The junction does not match germline at one end; this may be a read error. The chain employs TRBV28 and TRBJ2-1; 8 nucleotides match TRBD2. Germline V CDR1 and CDR2: MDHEN, SYDVKM. CDR3 length: 13 residues. The CDR3 sequence is CASSWFLREGLVF. The CDR3 DNA follows: TGTGCCAGCAGTTGGTTTCTACGGGAGGGCCTCGTCTTC.

This clone appeared once. The chain employs TRBV9 and TRBJ2-3; D remains unclear. The CDR3 sequence is 14 residues long. Germline CDR1 and CDR2: SGDLS and YYNGEE. The ends were cut back, 3 bases at V and 3 bases at J, with 11 bases in the middle. The CDR3 protein is CASSDHAMTDTQYF. The CDR3 DNA reads as TGTGCCAGCAGCGACCACGCTATGACAGATACGCAGTATTTT.

The chain has TRBV7-9 and TRBJ2-7; D possibly corresponds to TRBD2 (6 bases). This CDR3 spans 15 amino acids. CDR1 and CDR2 from the germline V gene are SEHNR and FQNEAQ (reference sequence). Trimming took 1 base from V and 5 from J, leaving 15 bases between them. Here the CDR3 reads CASSLGGGASHEQYF. CDR3 bases: TGTGCCAGCAGCTTAGGTGGCGGGGCCTCTCACGAGCAGTACTTC.

The CDR3 DNA sequence: TGTGCCAGCAGCGACAGGGGAGTAGGAGTTGAGCAGTTCTTC. Protein: CASSDRGVGVEQFF. This rearrangement joins TRBV11-3 to TRBJ2-1, with 8 bases identical to TRBD1. V shed 5 bases and J 9 bases; nucleotides not matched to a gene: 9. The CDR3 is made up of 14 amino acids. CDR1 is SGHNT and CDR2 is YENEEA in the germline V gene.

The chain couples TRBV5-6 to TRBJ1-1; D gene unclear. V lost 0 bases to trimming and J lost 3 bases, with 12 bases between them. CDR3 length: 15 amino acids. The V gene's germline CDR1 is SGHDT and CDR2 YYEEEE. For the CDR3, the DNA is TGTGCCAGCAGCTTGGGGATCGGGGAACACACTGAAGCTTTCTTT. Its protein is CASSLGIGEHTEAFF. The complete variable domain, with remaining parts taken from reference TRBV5-6 and TRBJ1-1, reads DAGVTQSPTHLIKTRGQQVTLRCSPKSGHDTVSWYQQALGQGPQFIFQYYEEEERQRGNFPDRFSGHQFPNYSSELNVNALLLGDSALYLCASSLGIGEHTEAFFGQGTRLTVV.

This clone was counted a single time. The genes are TRBV7-2 and TRBJ2-7; 9 bases line up with TRBD1. The germline V gene has CDR1 SGHTA and CDR2 FQGNSA. The CDR3 sequence is 15 residues long. V shed 1 base, J shed 4 bases, and the junction held 5 bases outside the gene matches. The CDR3 nucleotides read TGTGCCAGCAGCTTAGAAGGGGGACAGGGTTACGAGCAGTACTTC. This encodes CASSLEGGQGYEQYF.

Comment on this clone: This specimen includes other DNA sequences encoding the same CDR3. The rearrangement links TRBV9 to TRBJ2-7; 7 bases map to TRBD1. Germline V CDR1 and CDR2: SGDLS, YYNGEE. This CDR3 has 15 residues. V lost 0 bases and J lost 1; bases outside the gene matches: 4. CDR3 protein: CASSVAGTASYEQYF. CDR3 coding DNA: TGTGCCAGCAGCGTAGCGGGGACAGCTTCCTACGAGCAGTACTTC.

Turning to this clone: One end of the junction fails to match germline, which may point to a read error. The chain links TRBV6-5 to TRBJ2-7; D ambiguous. The CDR3 totals 12 residues. The germline gives CDR1 MNHEY, CDR2 SVGAGI. CDR3 amino acids: CVSSERGNEQYF. In DNA, the CDR3 is TGTGTCAGCAGCGAACGAGGAAACGAGCAGTACTTC.

J is TRBJ2-2 and V is TRBV7-8, with 8 bases aligning to TRBD2. V shed 2 bases and J 4 bases; nucleotides not matched to a gene: 9. The CDR3 spans 17 residues. Germline V gene data show CDR1 as SGHVS and CDR2 as FQNEAQ. The CDR3 spells CASSLRAGGDLTGELFF. The CDR3 DNA reads TGTGCCAGCAGCTTACGCGCGGGAGGAGACCTCACCGGGGAGCTGTTTTTT.

This chain joins TRBV5-4 and TRBJ1-4, with TRBD1 matching 11 bases. The CDR3 loop spans 14 amino acids. Germline V gives CDR1 SGHNT, CDR2 YYREEE (reference sequence). Trimming at V came to 4 bases and at J to 7 bases, leaving 3 bases not matched to a gene. The CDR3: CASSPGQGGEKLFF. CDR3 coding DNA: TGTGCCAGCAGCCCGGGACAGGGGGGTGAAAAACTGTTTTTT.

This chain connects TRBV4-1 to TRBJ1-2, with D perhaps matching TRBD1 (6 bases). This CDR3 spans 13 amino acids. Germline CDR1 and CDR2: MGHRA and YSYEKL. V lost 4 bases to trimming and J lost 7 bases, with 13 bases between them. The CDR3 spells CASSRGGSGGYTF. CDR3 DNA sequence: TGCGCCAGCAGCCGAGGGGGGTCTGGTGGCTACACCTTC.

V gene TRBV5-8 combines with J gene TRBJ2-1; TRBD1 aligns across 8 bases. J lost 5 bases, V lost 3 bases, and 4 bases had no gene match. CDR1 SGHTS and CDR2 YDEGEE come from the germline V gene. The length of the CDR3 is 14 residues. In DNA form, the CDR3 reads TGTGCCAGCAGCTGGCCCAGGGGGCACAATGAGCAGTTCTTC. It yields the protein CASSWPRGHNEQFF.